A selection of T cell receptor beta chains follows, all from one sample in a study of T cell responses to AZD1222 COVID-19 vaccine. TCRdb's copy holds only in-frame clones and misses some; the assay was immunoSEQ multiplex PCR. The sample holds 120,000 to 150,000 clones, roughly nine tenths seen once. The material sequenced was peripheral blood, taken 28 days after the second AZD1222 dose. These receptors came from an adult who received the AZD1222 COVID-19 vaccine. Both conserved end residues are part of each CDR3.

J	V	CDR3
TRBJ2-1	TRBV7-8	CASSLVSGGYNEQFF
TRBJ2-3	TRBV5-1	CASSLAWLGTDTQYF
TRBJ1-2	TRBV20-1	CSASSTGSLGYTF
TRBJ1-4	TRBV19	CASSPRGATNEKLFF
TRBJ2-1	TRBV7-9	CASSPRVRDNEQFF
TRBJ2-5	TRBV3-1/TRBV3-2	CASSQRGWLKETQYF
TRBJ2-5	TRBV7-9	CASSFEGGRETQYF
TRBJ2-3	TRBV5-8	CASSAQGLGGFSTDTQYF
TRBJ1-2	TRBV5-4	CASSPEPGSIYGYTF
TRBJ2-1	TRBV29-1	CSAPAGGVNEQFF
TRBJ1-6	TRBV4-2	CASSQDLSRASSPLHF
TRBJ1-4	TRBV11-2	CASSHRTRVATNEKLFF
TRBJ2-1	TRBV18	CASSPRSGTSNNEQFF
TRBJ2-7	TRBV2	CASSPTGLTYEQYF
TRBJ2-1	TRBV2	CASSSGIREQFF
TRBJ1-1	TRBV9	CASTPQHEPGTEAFF
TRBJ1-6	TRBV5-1	CASSPRSGDNSPLHF
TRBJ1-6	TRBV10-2	CASSPTGNAYNSPLHF
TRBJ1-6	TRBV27	CASSLWGATANSPLHF
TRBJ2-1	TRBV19	CASSKFGGTNNEQFF
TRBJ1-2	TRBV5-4	CASSLDRADGYTF
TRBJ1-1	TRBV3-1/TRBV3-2	CASSHRARQGGSGTEAFF
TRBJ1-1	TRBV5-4	CASSWGGPGNTEAFF
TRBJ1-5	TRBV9	CASSVEGPSLRRPQHF
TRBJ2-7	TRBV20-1	CSASYLVGGEQYF
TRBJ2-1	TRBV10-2	CASRAGIGLAGFTNNEQFF